Sequencing of this T cell receptor (beta chain) was carried out in a study of regulatory T cells in long-lasting Graves disease. Building of the TCR beta libraries involved iRepertoire HTBI primers and Arm-PCR of CDR3 regions. A single record per CDR3 protein comes from TCRdb applying MiXCR to the multiplex PCR reads. The data hold more than 300,000 distinct CDR3 sequences, with less than 20% observed a single time. Trimming left V 7 bases short and J 4 bases short, with 4 bases between. The CDR3 extends over 10 amino acids. CDR1 SEHNR and CDR2 FQNEAQ come from the germline V gene (reference sequence). The time point denotes: persistent/refractory GD, antithyroid drugs over 5 years with positive TRAb. Scientists built the TCR library using RNA that was extracted from PBMCs.

The TCR sequence derives from a female donor with Graves disease. Sequenced material: peripheral blood mononuclear cells (PBMCs), taken when the disease was refractory, from a patient treated with antithyroid drugs. The chain is built from TRBV7-9 and TRBJ1-1; D remains unclear. The CDR3: CASTATEAFF. The DNA of the CDR3 is TGTGCCAGCACGGCCACTGAAGCTTTCTTT.